The 20 T cell receptor beta chains presented below share a single source sample, sequenced in a study of PD-1 blockade in classical Hodgkin lymphoma. All patients experienced relapse after autologous stem cell transplantation, and brentuximab vedotin exposure was variable. The table came from immunoSEQ multiplex PCR; TCRdb's copy has only in-frame clones and leaves some out. The table lists tens of thousands of clones, 60% to 75% of them singletons. Material: peripheral blood mononuclear cells (PBMCs), obtained before the second cycle of nivolumab. These receptors were obtained from a human donor with classical Hodgkin lymphoma.

By its share, this clone is medium-sized. This chain links TRBV4-1 with TRBJ2-5; 8 nucleotides line up with TRBD2. Per germline, CDR1 MGHRA and CDR2 YSYEKL. The V and J ends lost 4 bases and 4 bases, in that order; junction bases with no gene match: 17. The CDR3 is made up of 18 amino acids. The DNA for the CDR3 is TGCGCCAGCAGCCCCGACCACCTTAGCGGGGAGTATGGAGAGACCCAGTACTTC. This sequence encodes CASSPDHLSGEYGETQYF.

Notes on this clone: Germline is not matched at one junction end, which may reflect a read error. This chain connects TRBV7-2 to TRBJ2-7; 11 nucleotides agree with TRBD2. Per germline, CDR1 SGHTA and CDR2 FQGNSA. The CDR3 covers 18 residues. The CDR3 DNA follows: TGTGCCAGCAGCCTAGCTGACGGACTAGCGGGTCTCTCCTACGAGCAGTACTTC. It codes for CASSLADGLAGLSYEQYF.

The CDR3 sequence is CASSLGSSGGLQETQYF. The DNA of the CDR3 is TGCGCCAGCAGCTTGGGGTCTAGCGGGGGCCTTCAAGAGACCCAGTACTTC. V usage is TRBV5-1 and J usage is TRBJ2-5; 10 nucleotides agree with TRBD2. J was trimmed by 2 bases and V by 0 bases; bases with no gene match: 7. The CDR3 loop spans 17 amino acids. In germline, CDR1 is SGHRS, CDR2 YFSETQ.

The CDR3 region has the DNA TGTGCCAGCAGTCGGAATGGACTAGAGCAGTTCTTC. This encodes CASSRNGLEQFF. This rearrangement joins TRBV6-6 to TRBJ2-1; possible D gene TRBD2, 6 bases. Germline CDR1 MNHNY, CDR2 SVGAGI (reference sequence). V lost 5 bases, J lost 10 bases, and 12 bases lay in between. The CDR3 extends over 12 amino acids.

The rearrangement uses TRBV9 and TRBJ2-1; D is possibly TRBD2 (6 bases). V lost 0 bases and J 3 bases, leaving 10 bases between the germline ends. Germline V CDR1 and CDR2: SGDLS, YYNGEE. The CDR3 totals 15 residues. CDR3 nucleotide sequence: TGTGCCAGCAGCGTAGGGGGACTCGGCTACAATGAGCAGTTCTTC. Its protein product is CASSVGGLGYNEQFF.

This rearrangement joins TRBV15 to TRBJ2-4; D may correspond to TRBD1 or TRBD2 (5 bases each). The V gene's germline CDR1 is LNHNV and CDR2 YYDKDF (reference sequence). The CDR3 spans 14 residues. Between the trimmed V and J ends, which lost 1 base and 10 bases, there was a span of 14 bases. The CDR3 nucleotides are TGTGCCACCAGCAGAGTGGGGGAAGAACGGATTCAGTACTTC. It codes for CATSRVGEERIQYF.

The chain employs TRBV7-8 and TRBJ2-1; D is uncertain. Per the germline V gene, CDR1 is SGHVS and CDR2 is FQNEAQ. This CDR3 spans 15 amino acids. V dropped 2 bases and J dropped 5 bases, with 13 bases sitting between them. The chain's CDR3 is CASSLSPPSHNEQFF. CDR3 nucleotide sequence: TGTGCCAGCAGCTTAAGTCCGCCCAGTCACAATGAGCAGTTCTTC. The entire variable domain, with the rest obtained from reference TRBV7-8 and TRBJ2-1, is as follows: GAGVSQSPRYKVAKRGQDVALRCDPISGHVSLFWYQQALGQGPEFLTYFQNEAQLDKSGLPSDRFFAERPEGSVSTLKIQRTQQEDSAVYLCASSLSPPSHNEQFFGPGTRLTVL.

The chain has TRBV11-1 and TRBJ2-7; 8 positions agree with TRBD1. CDR3 length: 15 amino acids. Trimming removed 3 bases from V and 6 bases from J; junction bases left unmatched: 10. Germline lookup yields CDR1 SGHAT and CDR2 FQDESV (reference sequence). The CDR3 DNA sequence: TGTGCCAGCAGCTTCCGCGGGACAGGTTCGTCCGAGCAGTACTTC. It encodes CASSFRGTGSSEQYF.

The chain couples TRBV11-2 to TRBJ2-7; TRBD1 matches 7 bases. The CDR3 is 15 residues long. CDR1 SGHAT and CDR2 FQNNGV come from the germline V gene. The ends lost 6 bases at V and 3 bases at J; junction bases unmatched: 11. The CDR3, as DNA: TGTGCCAGCAGTTCACAGGGACAGTTGAACTACGAGCAGTACTTC. Translating it yields CASSSQGQLNYEQYF.

This sequence joins TRBV10-1 and TRBJ2-5, with a tentative D call TRBD2 (6 bases). The germline V gene has CDR1 WNHNN and CDR2 SYGVQD (reference sequence). The CDR3 covers 13 residues. Trimming cost V 6 bases and J 3 bases, with 11 bases left between them. As DNA, the CDR3 is TGCGCCAGCAGCGTTAGCGGAAAAGAGACCCAGTACTTC. Protein sequence: CASSVSGKETQYF.

This chain uses TRBV28 with TRBJ2-7; TRBD2 matches 9 bases. Per the germline V gene, CDR1 is MDHEN and CDR2 is SYDVKM. Trimming removed 4 bases from V and 7 bases from J; junction bases left unmatched: 14. The CDR3 is 16 residues long. For the CDR3, the DNA is TGTGCCAGCAGTTCCCCAGCGGGACTAGCAATCGGGGAGCAGTACTTC. This encodes CASSSPAGLAIGEQYF.

The sample holds a few counts of this clone. V and J are TRBV23-1 and TRBJ2-1, with D perhaps assigned TRBD1 or TRBD2 (5 bases each). TRBV23-1 is noted as an ORF with a role that remains uncertain. There are 13 residues in the CDR3. With 6 bases removed from V and 6 bases from J, the gap between germline ends came to 12 bases. CDR3 sequence (DNA): TGCGCCAGCAGACTGGGACCTCTCAATGAGCAGTTCTTC. It translates to CASRLGPLNEQFF.

V is TRBV2 and J is TRBJ1-4; 9 nucleotides agree with TRBD1. Germline V gives CDR1 SNHLY, CDR2 FYNNEI. The V segment lost 3 bases and the J segment 8 bases; nucleotides outside the gene matches: 13. This CDR3 is built from 17 residues. The CDR3 DNA reads TGTGCCAGCAGTGATGGGGAGCCTACAGGGGGCAAGGAAAAACTGTTTTTT. Protein sequence: CASSDGEPTGGKEKLFF. Looking up the rest from reference TRBV2 and TRBJ1-4 gives the full variable domain: EPEVTQTPSHQVTQMGQEVILRCVPISNHLYFYWYRQILGQKVEFLVSFYNNEISEKSEIFDDQFSVERPDGSNFTLKIRSTKLEDSAMYFCASSDGEPTGGKEKLFFGSGTQLSVL.

V and J are TRBV19 and TRBJ2-7; TRBD2 is a possible D gene (6 bases). Trimming cost V 5 bases and J 2 bases, with 13 bases left between them. Germline CDR1 is LNHDA and CDR2 is SQIVND (reference sequence). CDR3 length: 14 residues. The DNA for the CDR3 is TGTGCCAGTAGTCTTCGACTAGGGACCTACGAGCAGTACTTC. Amino acids: CASSLRLGTYEQYF.

The chain recombines TRBV5-1 with TRBJ2-2, with D possibly TRBD2 on 6 matching bases. Per the germline V gene, CDR1 is SGHRS and CDR2 is YFSETQ. With 2 bases removed from V and 1 base from J, the gap between germline ends came to 6 bases. CDR3 length: 14 residues. This chain's CDR3 is CASSLAGNTGELFF. CDR3 nucleotides: TGCGCCAGCAGCTTAGCGGGGAACACCGGGGAGCTGTTTTTT.

The chain recombines TRBV11-1 with TRBJ2-3, with TRBD2 matching over 9 bases. The CDR3 sequence is 16 residues long. V dropped 5 bases and J dropped 0; count of bases not matched to a gene: 6. Germline V gene sequence: CDR1 SGHAT, CDR2 FQDESV (reference sequence). Here the CDR3 DNA reads TGTGCCAGCAGCCAAAGACTAGCGGATAGCACAGATACGCAGTATTTT. Its protein product is CASSQRLADSTDTQYF.

As concerns this clone: One junction end does not reproduce the germline sequence, and a read error may be involved. This rearrangement joins TRBV7-2 to TRBJ2-2; D is possibly TRBD1 (5 bases). The germline gives CDR1 SGHTA, CDR2 FQGNSA. The CDR3 is 14 residues long. The CDR3, as DNA: TGTGCCAGCAGCATCTACAGGAACCCCGGGGAGCTGTTTTTT. This sequence encodes CASSIYRNPGELFF.

The genes are TRBV27 and TRBJ1-2, with 10 bases that match TRBD1. The J segment lost 4 bases and the V segment lost 4 bases, leaving 9 bases of the junction unmatched. CDR1 and CDR2 from the germline V gene are MNHEY and SMNVEV (reference sequence). This CDR3 has 16 amino acids. CDR3 sequence reads: CASSSPSGTGVYGYTF. CDR3 in DNA: TGTGCCAGCAGTTCCCCCTCCGGGACAGGGGTCTATGGCTACACCTTC.

This rearrangement joins TRBV7-2 to TRBJ2-3; TRBD2 agrees at 9 bases. The CDR3 is 15 residues long. CDR1 and CDR2 (germline): SGHTA, FQGNSA. J lost 5 bases, V lost 1 base, and 4 bases had no gene match. As DNA, the CDR3 is TGTGCCAGCAGCTTAGGCGGGGGGGCCGGAGATACGCAGTATTTT. Protein product: CASSLGGGAGDTQYF.

The V and J genes are TRBV4-1 and TRBJ1-5; D is perhaps TRBD1 (6 bases). V was shortened by 4 bases and J by 3 bases, with 10 bases between the two germline ends. The V gene's germline CDR1 is MGHRA and CDR2 YSYEKL. The CDR3 contains 14 residues. CDR3 residues: CASSLGTINQPQHF. CDR3 bases: TGCGCCAGCAGCCTCGGGACAATCAATCAGCCCCAGCATTTT.